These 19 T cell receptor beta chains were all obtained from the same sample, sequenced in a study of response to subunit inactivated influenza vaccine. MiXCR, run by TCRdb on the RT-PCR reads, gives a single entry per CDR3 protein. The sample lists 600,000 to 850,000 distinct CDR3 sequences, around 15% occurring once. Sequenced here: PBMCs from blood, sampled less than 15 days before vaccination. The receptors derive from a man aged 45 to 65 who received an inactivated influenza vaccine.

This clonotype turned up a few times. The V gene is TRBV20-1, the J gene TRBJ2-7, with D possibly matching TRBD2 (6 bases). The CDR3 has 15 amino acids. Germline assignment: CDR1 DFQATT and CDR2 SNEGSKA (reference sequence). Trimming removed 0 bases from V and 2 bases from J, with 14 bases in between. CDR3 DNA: TGCAGTGCTAGAGATGGACGGGAGTACACCTACGAGCAGTACTTC. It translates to CSARDGREYTYEQYF.

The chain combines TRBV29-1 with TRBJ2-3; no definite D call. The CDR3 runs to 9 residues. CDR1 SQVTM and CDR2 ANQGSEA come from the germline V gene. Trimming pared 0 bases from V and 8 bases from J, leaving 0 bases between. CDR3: CSVEDTQYF. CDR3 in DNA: TGCAGCGTTGAAGATACGCAGTATTTT.

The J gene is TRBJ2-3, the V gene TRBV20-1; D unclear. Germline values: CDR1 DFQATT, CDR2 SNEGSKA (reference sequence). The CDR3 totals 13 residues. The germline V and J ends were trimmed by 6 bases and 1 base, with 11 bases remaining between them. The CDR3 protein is CSAEQAGTDTQYF. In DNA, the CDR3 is TGCAGTGCCGAGCAGGCTGGCACAGATACGCAGTATTTT.

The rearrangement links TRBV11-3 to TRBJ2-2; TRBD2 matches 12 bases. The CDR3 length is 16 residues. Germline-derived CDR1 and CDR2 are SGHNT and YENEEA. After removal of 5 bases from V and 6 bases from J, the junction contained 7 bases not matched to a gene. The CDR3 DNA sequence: TGTGCCAGCAGCGTCGGACTAGCGGGGTTTGCCGGGGAGCTGTTTTTT. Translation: CASSVGLAGFAGELFF.

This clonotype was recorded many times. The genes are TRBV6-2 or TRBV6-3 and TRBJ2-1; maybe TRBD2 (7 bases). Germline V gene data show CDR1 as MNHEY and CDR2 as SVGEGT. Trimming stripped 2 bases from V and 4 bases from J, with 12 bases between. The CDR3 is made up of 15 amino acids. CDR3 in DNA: TGTGCCAGCAGTTACGGGGGGGCCCCTTACAATGAGCAGTTCTTC. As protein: CASSYGGAPYNEQFF.

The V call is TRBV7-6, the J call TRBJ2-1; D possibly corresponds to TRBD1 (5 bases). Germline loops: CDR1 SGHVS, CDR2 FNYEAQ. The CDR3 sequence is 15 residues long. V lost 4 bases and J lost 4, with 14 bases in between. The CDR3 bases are TGTGCCAGCAGCTGGGGAACAGGCACTTACAATGAGCAGTTCTTC. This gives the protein CASSWGTGTYNEQFF.

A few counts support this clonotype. CDR3 nucleotide sequence: TGTGCCAGCACCCCGGACAGGATCACAGATACGCAGTATTTT. It codes for CASTPDRITDTQYF. V and J are TRBV12-3 or TRBV12-4 and TRBJ2-3; 7 nucleotides match TRBD1. V lost 7 bases and J lost 2; bases outside the gene matches: 6. This CDR3 comprises 14 residues.

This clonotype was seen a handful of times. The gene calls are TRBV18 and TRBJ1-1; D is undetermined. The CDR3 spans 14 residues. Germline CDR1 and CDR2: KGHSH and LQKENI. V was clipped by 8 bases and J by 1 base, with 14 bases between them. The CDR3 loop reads CASHAEGWNTEAFF. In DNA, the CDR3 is TGTGCCAGCCATGCTGAGGGCTGGAACACTGAAGCTTTCTTT.

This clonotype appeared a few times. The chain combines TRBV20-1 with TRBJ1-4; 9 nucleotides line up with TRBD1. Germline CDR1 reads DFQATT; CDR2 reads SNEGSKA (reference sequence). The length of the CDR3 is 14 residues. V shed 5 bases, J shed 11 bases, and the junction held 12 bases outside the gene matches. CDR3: CSAWEGQGLWKLFF. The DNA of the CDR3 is TGCAGTGCTTGGGAGGGACAGGGATTGTGGAAACTGTTTTTT.

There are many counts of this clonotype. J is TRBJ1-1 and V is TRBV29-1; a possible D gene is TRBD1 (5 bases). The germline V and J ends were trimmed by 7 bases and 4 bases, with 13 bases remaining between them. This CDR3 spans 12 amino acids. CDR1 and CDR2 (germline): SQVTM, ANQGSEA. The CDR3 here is CSANGASTEAFF. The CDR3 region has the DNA TGCAGCGCCAACGGGGCGAGCACTGAAGCTTTCTTT.

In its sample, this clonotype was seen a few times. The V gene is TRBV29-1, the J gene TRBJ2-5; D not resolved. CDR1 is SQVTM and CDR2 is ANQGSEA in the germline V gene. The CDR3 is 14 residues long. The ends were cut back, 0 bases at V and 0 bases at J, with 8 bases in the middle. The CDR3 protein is CSVEDPADQETQYF. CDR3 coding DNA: TGCAGCGTTGAAGATCCGGCTGACCAAGAGACCCAGTACTTC.

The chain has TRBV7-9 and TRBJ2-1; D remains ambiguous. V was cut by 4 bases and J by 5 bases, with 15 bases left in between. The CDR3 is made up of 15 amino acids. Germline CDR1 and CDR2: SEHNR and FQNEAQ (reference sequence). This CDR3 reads CASSSPPRINNEQFF. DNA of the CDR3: TGTGCCAGCAGCTCCCCCCCTCGGATCAACAATGAGCAGTTCTTC.

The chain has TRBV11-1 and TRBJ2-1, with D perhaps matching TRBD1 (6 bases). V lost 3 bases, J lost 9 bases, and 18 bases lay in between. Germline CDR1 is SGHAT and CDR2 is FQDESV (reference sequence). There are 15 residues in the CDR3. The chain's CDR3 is CASSFLGSSRGEQFF. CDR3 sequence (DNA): TGTGCCAGCAGCTTCCTGGGTTCCTCCAGGGGTGAGCAGTTCTTC.

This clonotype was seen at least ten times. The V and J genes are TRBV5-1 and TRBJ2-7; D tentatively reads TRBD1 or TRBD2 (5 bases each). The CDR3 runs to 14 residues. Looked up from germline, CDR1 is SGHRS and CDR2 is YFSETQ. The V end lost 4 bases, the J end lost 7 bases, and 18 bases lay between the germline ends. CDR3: CASSSTGTGREQYF. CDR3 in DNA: TGCGCCAGCAGCAGCACAGGTACGGGAAGGGAGCAGTACTTC.

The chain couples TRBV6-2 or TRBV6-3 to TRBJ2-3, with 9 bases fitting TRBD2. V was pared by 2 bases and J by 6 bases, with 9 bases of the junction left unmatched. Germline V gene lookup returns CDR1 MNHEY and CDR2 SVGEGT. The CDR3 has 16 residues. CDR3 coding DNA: TGTGCCAGCAGTTACGAATTTAGCGGGGGACTTGATACGCAGTATTTT. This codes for CASSYEFSGGLDTQYF.

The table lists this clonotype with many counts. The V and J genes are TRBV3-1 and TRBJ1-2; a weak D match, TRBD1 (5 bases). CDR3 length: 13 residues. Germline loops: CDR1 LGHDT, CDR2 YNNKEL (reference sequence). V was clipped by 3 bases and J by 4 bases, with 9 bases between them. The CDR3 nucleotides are TGTGCCAGCAGCCAGGGGGAAGGCTATGGCTACACCTTC. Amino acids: CASSQGEGYGYTF. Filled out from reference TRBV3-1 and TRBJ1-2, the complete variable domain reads DTAVSQTPKYLVTQMGNDKSIKCEQNLGHDTMYWYKQDSKKFLKIMFSYNNKELIINETVPNRFSPKSPDKAHLNLHINSLELGDSAVYFCASSQGEGYGYTFGSGTRLTVV.

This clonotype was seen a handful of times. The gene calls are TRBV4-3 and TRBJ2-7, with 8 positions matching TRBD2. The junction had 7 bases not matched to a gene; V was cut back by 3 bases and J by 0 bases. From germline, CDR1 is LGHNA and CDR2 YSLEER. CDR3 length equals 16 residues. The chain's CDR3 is CASSQIWAGGSYEQYF. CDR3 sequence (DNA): TGCGCCAGCAGCCAGATATGGGCGGGGGGCTCCTACGAGCAGTACTTC.

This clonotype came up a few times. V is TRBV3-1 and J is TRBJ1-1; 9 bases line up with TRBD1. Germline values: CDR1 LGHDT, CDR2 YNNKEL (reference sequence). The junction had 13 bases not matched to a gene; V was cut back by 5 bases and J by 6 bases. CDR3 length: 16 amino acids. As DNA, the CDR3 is TGTGCCAGCAGCACAGGGGGCCCACTGATCCAATCTGAAGCTTTCTTT. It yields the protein CASSTGGPLIQSEAFF.

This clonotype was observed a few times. CDR3 sequence (DNA): TGCAGTGCTAGACCTCCCGCGACCTTTTTGATCTACGAGCAGTACTTC. Translating gives CSARPPATFLIYEQYF. The chain employs TRBV20-1 and TRBJ2-7; D unclear. The CDR3 runs 16 residues. Germline values: CDR1 DFQATT, CDR2 SNEGSKA (reference sequence). Trimming removed 2 bases at V and 3 bases at J, with 20 bases between.